The 27 T cell receptor beta chains below were found in one sample sequenced in a study of blood T cell repertoires in COVID-19. Sequenced by immunoSEQ multiplex PCR; TCRdb stores in-frame clones only, minus some. The data hold 200,000 to 250,000 clones, with around four fifths observed a single time. Sequenced material: peripheral blood. The receptors derive from a woman older than 75 with active or convalescent COVID-19.

This clone was counted a single time. V gene TRBV11-3 combines with J gene TRBJ2-2; D might be TRBD1 (5 bases). The V and J ends lost 5 bases and 0 bases respectively, with 19 bases between them. This CDR3 comprises 18 residues. Germline lookup yields CDR1 SGHNT and CDR2 YENEEA. CDR3 nucleotide sequence: TGTGCCAGCAGCCTGGCCAGGGCCGGCCCCCCGAACACCGGGGAGCTGTTTTTT. Protein sequence: CASSLARAGPPNTGELFF.

The chain couples TRBV18 to TRBJ2-3; the match to TRBD2 covers 8 bases. This CDR3 is built from 15 residues. The ends lost 1 base at V and 4 bases at J; junction bases unmatched: 4. Per germline, CDR1 KGHSH and CDR2 LQKENI. DNA of the CDR3: TGTGCCAGCTCACCACGGACTAGCCGCGCAGATACGCAGTATTTT. It specifies CASSPRTSRADTQYF.

V is TRBV2 and J is TRBJ1-2, with D possibly being TRBD1 (6 bases). The CDR3 spans 13 residues. V shed 5 bases and J shed 7 bases, with 14 bases lying between them. The V gene's germline CDR1 is SNHLY and CDR2 FYNNEI. CDR3 amino acids: CASSPALGGGYTF. CDR3 nucleotides: TGTGCCAGCAGTCCCGCCCTAGGGGGTGGCTACACCTTC.

This chain joins TRBV30 and TRBJ1-5, with a tentative D call TRBD1 (5 bases). V was pared by 3 bases and J by 9 bases, with 12 bases between. The CDR3 consists of 12 residues. Germline-derived CDR1 and CDR2 are GTSNPN and SVGIG (reference sequence). CDR3 sequence (DNA): TGTGCCTGGAGCCAGGGTGCAGGGCCCCAGCATTTT. This encodes CAWSQGAGPQHF. Variable domain in full (rest from reference TRBV30 and TRBJ1-5): SQTIHQWPATLVQPVGSPLSLECTVEGTSNPNLYWYRQAAGRGLQLLFYSVGIGQISSEVPQNLSASRPQDRQFILSSKKLLLSDSGFYLCAWSQGAGPQHFGDGTRLSIL.

V usage is TRBV4-3 and J usage is TRBJ2-2, with TRBD2 as a possible D gene (6 bases). The CDR3 is made up of 18 amino acids. Germline CDR1 and CDR2: LGHNA and YSLEER. V lost 0 bases, J lost 2 bases, and 16 bases lay in between. The CDR3 protein is CASSQELNGRINTGELFF. The DNA of the CDR3 is TGCGCCAGCAGCCAAGAGTTGAACGGGAGAATAAACACCGGGGAGCTGTTTTTT.

The chain joins TRBV4-3 to TRBJ1-5, with 8 bases lining up with TRBD1. The germline V gene encodes CDR1 LGHNA and CDR2 YSLEER. V lost 0 bases to trimming and J lost 5 bases; unmatched junction nucleotides: 3. The length of the CDR3 is 15 residues. CDR3 nucleotides: TGCGCCAGCAGCCAAGACAGGGGGCCCTATCAGCCCCAGCATTTT. Translation gives CASSQDRGPYQPQHF.

This chain links TRBV5-4 with TRBJ2-7; 9 bases line up with TRBD2. CDR1 SGHNT and CDR2 YYREEE come from the germline V gene (reference sequence). The junction had 6 bases not matched to a gene; V was cut back by 0 bases and J by 2 bases. This CDR3 has 16 residues. The DNA of the CDR3 is TGTGCCAGCAGCTTGGGTACTCTAGCGGGGACCTACGAGCAGTACTTC. The encoded protein is CASSLGTLAGTYEQYF.

V is TRBV18 and J is TRBJ1-4; possible D gene TRBD1, 6 bases. Looked up from germline, CDR1 is KGHSH and CDR2 is LQKENI. The V end lost 2 bases, the J end lost 7 bases, and 17 bases lay between the germline ends. This CDR3 contains 16 residues. The DNA of the CDR3 is TGTGCCAGCTCACCAACCGGAACAGGGTACTTTGAAAAACTGTTTTTT. It translates to CASSPTGTGYFEKLFF.

The CDR3 protein is CASSVADGGIGYTF. The CDR3 region has the DNA TGTGCCAGCAGCGTAGCCGATGGGGGCATTGGCTACACCTTC. The chain combines TRBV9 with TRBJ1-2, with D possibly TRBD1 on 6 matching bases. The CDR3 runs 14 residues. Germline V gives CDR1 SGDLS, CDR2 YYNGEE. Trimming took 0 bases from V and 7 from J, leaving 13 bases between them. Looking up the rest from reference TRBV9 and TRBJ1-2 gives the full variable domain: DSGVTQTPKHLITATGQRVTLRCSPRSGDLSVYWYQQSLDQGLQFLIQYYNGEERAKGNILERFSAQQFPDLHSELNLSSLELGDSALYFCASSVADGGIGYTFGSGTRLTVV.

The chain couples TRBV10-3 to TRBJ1-2; D not certain. V lost 3 bases and J 3 bases, leaving 14 bases between the germline ends. Per the germline V gene, CDR1 is ENHRY and CDR2 is SYGVKD. This CDR3 has 15 amino acids. The CDR3: CAISDNGWGDYGYTF. The CDR3 DNA sequence: TGTGCCATCAGTGATAACGGGTGGGGAGACTATGGCTACACCTTC.

This chain uses TRBV28 with TRBJ1-3; D remains unclear. Trimming took 7 bases from V and 3 from J, leaving 16 bases between them. Germline assignment: CDR1 MDHEN and CDR2 SYDVKM. The CDR3 has 15 amino acids. CDR3 nucleotide sequence: TGTGCCAGCATTTGGGCCGGTGATTTTGGAAACACCATATATTTT. It yields the protein CASIWAGDFGNTIYF.

The chain is built from TRBV4-2 and TRBJ2-7; D possibly corresponds to TRBD2 (5 bases). V lost 1 base and J lost 4, with 14 bases in between. Germline V gene sequence: CDR1 LGHNA, CDR2 YNFKEQ. The CDR3 totals 15 residues. This CDR3 reads CASSQVWETTYEQYF. The DNA of the CDR3 is TGTGCCAGCAGCCAAGTGTGGGAGACGACTTACGAGCAGTACTTC.

V and J are TRBV5-5 and TRBJ1-1; 9 bases are a match to TRBD1. The ends lost 3 bases at V and 3 bases at J; junction bases unmatched: 3. CDR3 length: 14 residues. Germline V gives CDR1 SGHKS, CDR2 YYEKEE (reference sequence). DNA for the CDR3: TGTGCCAGCAGCTCGACAGGGGGTGACACTGAAGCTTTCTTT. Residues: CASSSTGGDTEAFF.

This clone was seen just once. This chain links TRBV12-3 or TRBV12-4 with TRBJ1-1, with D perhaps TRBD1 (5 bases). With 5 bases removed from V and 6 bases from J, the gap between germline ends came to 10 bases. The CDR3 totals 12 residues. The CDR3 loop is CASSRQIPEAFF. CDR3 DNA: TGTGCCAGCAGTCGACAGATCCCTGAAGCTTTCTTT.

The V gene is TRBV7-2, the J gene TRBJ2-1; D possibly corresponds to TRBD2 (6 bases). The CDR3 runs 17 residues. CDR1 and CDR2 (germline): SGHTA, FQGNSA. V was trimmed by 2 bases and J by 13 bases, leaving 27 bases between them. The CDR3: CASSLSYGTRNPSIQFF. CDR3 nucleotides: TGTGCCAGCAGCTTATCCTACGGGACTCGGAACCCTTCGATACAGTTCTTC.

The chain combines TRBV19 with TRBJ2-1; 11 positions match TRBD2. The CDR3 consists of 16 residues. Germline CDR1 LNHDA, CDR2 SQIVND (reference sequence). V shed 3 bases and J 2 bases; nucleotides not matched to a gene: 3. The CDR3 DNA reads TGTGCCAGTAGTATCGCGACTAGCGGGGCCTACAATGAGCAGTTCTTC. It translates to CASSIATSGAYNEQFF.

This clone has only one observation. This chain joins TRBV5-1 and TRBJ1-2; TRBD1 aligns across 9 bases. J was trimmed by 8 bases and V by 6 bases; bases with no gene match: 8. The CDR3 is 13 amino acids. The germline CDR1 and CDR2 sequences are SGHRS and YFSETQ. The CDR3: CASTGDRDFGYTF. Here the CDR3 DNA reads TGCGCCAGCACGGGGGACAGGGACTTCGGCTACACCTTC. Variable domain in full (rest from reference TRBV5-1 and TRBJ1-2): KAGVTQTPRYLIKTRGQQVTLSCSPISGHRSVSWYQQTPGQGLQFLFEYFSETQRNKGNFPGRFSGRQFSNSRSEMNVSTLELGDSALYLCASTGDRDFGYTFGSGTRLTVV.

The chain uses TRBV24-1 and TRBJ1-2; no clear D gene. Germline V gene sequence: CDR1 KGHDR, CDR2 SFDVKD. Trimming took 3 bases from V and 5 from J, leaving 3 bases between them. The CDR3 runs to 11 residues. This CDR3 reads CATSDRYGYTF. The DNA of the CDR3 is TGTGCCACCAGTGATCGGTATGGCTACACCTTC.

DNA for the CDR3: TGTGCCAGCAGCAAAAGTAACAGGGGGTATGATCAGCCCCAGCATTTT. Translated, it gives CASSKSNRGYDQPQHF. V and J are TRBV21-1 and TRBJ1-5; the listed D gene, TRBD1, was not tested against the DNA. TRBV21-1 is deemed a pseudogene. The CDR3 spans 16 residues.

This clone was seen more than once but under ten times. The rearrangement joins TRBV4-2 to TRBJ1-1, with D perhaps matching TRBD1 (6 bases). The CDR3 is 15 amino acids. Looked up from germline, CDR1 is LGHNA and CDR2 is YNFKEQ. Trimming cost V 2 bases and J 7 bases, with 17 bases left between them. The CDR3, as DNA: TGTGCCAGCAGCCAACCGGTCGGACAGTTTAATGAAGCTTTCTTT. Translating gives CASSQPVGQFNEAFF.

The chain carries TRBV30 and TRBJ1-6; 9 nucleotides line up with TRBD1. The CDR3 length is 14 residues. Looked up from germline, CDR1 is GTSNPN and CDR2 is SVGIG (reference sequence). J lost 9 bases, V lost 3 bases, and 6 bases had no gene match. The CDR3 bases are TGTGCCTGGAGCTTTACAGGGGGCTTTTCACCCCTCCACTTT. Residues: CAWSFTGGFSPLHF. Supplemented by reference TRBV30 and TRBJ1-6, the full variable domain reads SQTIHQWPATLVQPVGSPLSLECTVEGTSNPNLYWYRQAAGRGLQLLFYSVGIGQISSEVPQNLSASRPQDRQFILSSKKLLLSDSGFYLCAWSFTGGFSPLHFGNGTRLTVT.

In its sample, this clone is medium-sized. The genes are TRBV4-2 and TRBJ1-2, with D unclear. Germline V lookup: CDR1 LGHNA, CDR2 YNFKEQ. The V and J ends lost 1 base and 6 bases respectively, with 6 bases between them. The CDR3 is 12 amino acids. The CDR3 coding sequence is TGTGCCAGCAGCCAAGGGCAGGATGGCTACACCTTC. It translates to CASSQGQDGYTF.

The chain carries TRBV30 and TRBJ1-2; D is possibly TRBD1 (5 bases). Germline V gene lookup returns CDR1 GTSNPN and CDR2 SVGIG (reference sequence). The V end was cut by 4 bases, the J end by 4 bases, with 10 bases between. The CDR3 runs to 12 residues. The CDR3 protein is CAWKGSFYGYTF. The CDR3 nucleotides are TGTGCCTGGAAGGGGTCGTTCTATGGCTACACCTTC.

The chain is built from TRBV29-1 and TRBJ2-3, with D unclear. V was trimmed by 2 bases and J by 0 bases, leaving 9 bases between them. The germline V gene encodes CDR1 SQVTM and CDR2 ANQGSEA. The CDR3 contains 14 residues. The CDR3 DNA is TGCAGCGTTGAATCCCAGGTTAGCACAGATACGCAGTATTTT. Translation gives CSVESQVSTDTQYF.

The rearrangement joins TRBV7-3 to TRBJ2-4; 7 nucleotides match TRBD2. Trimming cost V 2 bases and J 0 bases; bases outside gene matches: 4. In germline, CDR1 is SGHTA, CDR2 FQGTGA. CDR3 length: 16 residues. CDR3 coding DNA: TGTGCCAGCAGCTTAGGGGGAGGGACAGCCAAAAACATTCAGTACTTC. Protein product: CASSLGGGTAKNIQYF.

This chain uses TRBV19 with TRBJ1-5; a weak D match, TRBD1 (6 bases). CDR3 size: 16 residues. Germline values: CDR1 LNHDA, CDR2 SQIVND (reference sequence). V was pared by 11 bases and J by 0 bases, with 20 bases between. CDR3 nucleotide sequence: TGTGCCCGACGATACTGGACAGAGAATAGCAATCAGCCCCAGCATTTT. Amino acids: CARRYWTENSNQPQHF.

The table lists this clone with a few counts. The V call is TRBV5-6, the J call TRBJ1-2; D perhaps matches TRBD1 (5 bases). CDR1 and CDR2 from the germline V gene are SGHDT and YYEEEE. Deletions cut 7 bases from V and 1 base from J, with 8 bases between. The CDR3 runs 12 residues. Written as DNA, the CDR3 is TGTGCCAGCCAGACAGTTAACTATGGCTACACCTTC. It is translated as CASQTVNYGYTF.